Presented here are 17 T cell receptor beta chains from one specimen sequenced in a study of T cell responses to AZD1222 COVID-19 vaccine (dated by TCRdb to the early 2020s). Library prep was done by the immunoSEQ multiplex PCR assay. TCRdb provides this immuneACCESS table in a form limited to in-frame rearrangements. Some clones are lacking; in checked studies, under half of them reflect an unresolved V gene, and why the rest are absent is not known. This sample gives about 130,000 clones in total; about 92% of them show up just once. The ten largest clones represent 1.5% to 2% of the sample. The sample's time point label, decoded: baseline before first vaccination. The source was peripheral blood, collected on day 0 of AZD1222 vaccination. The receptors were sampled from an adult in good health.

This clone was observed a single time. The chain's CDR3 is CASSLTGIGETQYF. The CDR3 DNA sequence: TGTGCCAGCTCACTGACAGGGATTGGGGAGACCCAGTACTTC. This chain connects TRBV18 to TRBJ2-5; 7 positions agree with TRBD1. The trim removed 4 bases at V and 5 bases at J, leaving 7 bases unmatched. This CDR3 spans 14 amino acids. Germline CDR1 is KGHSH and CDR2 is LQKENI.

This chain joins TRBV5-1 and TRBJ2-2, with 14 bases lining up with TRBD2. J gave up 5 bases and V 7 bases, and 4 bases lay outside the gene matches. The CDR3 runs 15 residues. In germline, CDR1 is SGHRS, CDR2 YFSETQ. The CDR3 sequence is CASGLAGGLTGELFF. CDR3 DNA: TGCGCCAGCGGACTAGCGGGGGGTCTTACCGGGGAGCTGTTTTTT.

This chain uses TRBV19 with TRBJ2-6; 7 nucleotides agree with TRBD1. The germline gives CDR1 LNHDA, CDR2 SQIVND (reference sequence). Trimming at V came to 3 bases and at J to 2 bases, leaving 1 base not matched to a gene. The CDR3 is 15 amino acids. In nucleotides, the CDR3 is TGTGCCAGTAGTATTACAGGGGCTGGGGCCAACGTCCTGACTTTC. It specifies CASSITGAGANVLTF. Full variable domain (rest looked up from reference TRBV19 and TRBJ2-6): DGGITQSPKYLFRKEGQNVTLSCEQNLNHDAMYWYRQDPGQGLRLIYYSQIVNDFQKGDIAEGYSVSREKKESFPLTVTSAQKNPTAFYLCASSITGAGANVLTFGAGSRLTVL.

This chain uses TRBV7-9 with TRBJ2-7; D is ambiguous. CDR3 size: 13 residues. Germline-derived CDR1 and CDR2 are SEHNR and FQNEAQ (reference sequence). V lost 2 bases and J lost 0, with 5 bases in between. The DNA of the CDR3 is TGTGCCAGCAGCTTACGGGCCTCCTACGAGCAGTACTTC. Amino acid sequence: CASSLRASYEQYF.

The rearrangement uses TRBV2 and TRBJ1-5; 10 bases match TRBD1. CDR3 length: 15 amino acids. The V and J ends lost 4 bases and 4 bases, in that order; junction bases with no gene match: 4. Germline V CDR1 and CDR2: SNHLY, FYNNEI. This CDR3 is CASSGDRGLNQPQHF. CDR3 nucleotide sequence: TGTGCCAGCAGTGGGGACAGGGGCCTTAATCAGCCCCAGCATTTT.

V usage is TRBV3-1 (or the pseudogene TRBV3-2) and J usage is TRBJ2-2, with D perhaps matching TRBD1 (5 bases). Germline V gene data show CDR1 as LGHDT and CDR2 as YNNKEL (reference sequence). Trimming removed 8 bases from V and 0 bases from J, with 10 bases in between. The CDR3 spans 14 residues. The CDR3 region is CASSLTANTGELFF. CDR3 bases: TGTGCCAGCTCCTTGACAGCGAACACCGGGGAGCTGTTTTTT.

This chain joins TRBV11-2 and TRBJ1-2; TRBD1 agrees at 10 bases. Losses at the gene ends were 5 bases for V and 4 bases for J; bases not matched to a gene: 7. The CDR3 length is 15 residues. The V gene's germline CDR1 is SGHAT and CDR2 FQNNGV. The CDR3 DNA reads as TGTGCCAGCAGCCCGGGGACAGGGGATAGCTATGGCTACACCTTC. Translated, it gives CASSPGTGDSYGYTF. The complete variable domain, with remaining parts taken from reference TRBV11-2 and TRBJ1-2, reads EAGVAQSPRYKIIEKRQSVAFWCNPISGHATLYWYQQILGQGPKLLIQFQNNGVVDDSQLPKDRFSAERLKGVDSTLKIQPAKLEDSAVYLCASSPGTGDSYGYTFGSGTRLTVV.

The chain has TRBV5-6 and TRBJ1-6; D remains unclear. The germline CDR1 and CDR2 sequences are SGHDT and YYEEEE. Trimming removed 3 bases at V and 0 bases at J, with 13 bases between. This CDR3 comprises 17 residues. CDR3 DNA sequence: TGTGCCAGCAGCTCTGGTGAGCATAGCTCCTATAATTCACCCCTCCACTTT. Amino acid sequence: CASSSGEHSSYNSPLHF. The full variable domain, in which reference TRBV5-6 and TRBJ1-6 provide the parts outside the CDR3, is DAGVTQSPTHLIKTRGQQVTLRCSPKSGHDTVSWYQQALGQGPQFIFQYYEEEERQRGNFPDRFSGHQFPNYSSELNVNALLLGDSALYLCASSSGEHSSYNSPLHFGNGTRLTVT.

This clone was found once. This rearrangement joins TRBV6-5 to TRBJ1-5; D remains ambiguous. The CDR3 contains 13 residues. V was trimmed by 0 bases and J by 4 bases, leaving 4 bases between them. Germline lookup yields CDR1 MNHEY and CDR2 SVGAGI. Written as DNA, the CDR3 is TGTGCCAGCAGTTACTCGCAGAATCAGCCCCAGCATTTT. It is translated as CASSYSQNQPQHF.

The CDR3 here is CASSLTGSNTIYF. The CDR3 coding sequence is TGCGCCAGCAGCCTGACAGGGTCGAACACCATATATTTT. V and J are TRBV4-1 and TRBJ1-3, with TRBD1 matching 7 bases. With 4 bases clipped from V and 7 bases from J, the junction kept 4 bases outside the gene matches. The germline V gene has CDR1 MGHRA and CDR2 YSYEKL. The CDR3 is 13 residues long.

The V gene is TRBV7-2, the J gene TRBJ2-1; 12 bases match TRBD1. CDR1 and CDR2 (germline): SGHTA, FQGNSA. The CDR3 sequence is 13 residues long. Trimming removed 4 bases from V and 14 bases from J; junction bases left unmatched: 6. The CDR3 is CASSSSGQGAEFF. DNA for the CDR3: TGTGCCAGCAGCTCCTCGGGACAGGGGGCGGAGTTCTTC. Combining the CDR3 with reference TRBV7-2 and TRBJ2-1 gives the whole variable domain GAGVSQSPSNKVTEKGKDVELRCDPISGHTALYWYRQSLGQGLEFLIYFQGNSAPDKSGLPSDRFSAERTGGSVSTLTIQRTQQEDSAVYLCASSSSGQGAEFFGPGTRLTVL.

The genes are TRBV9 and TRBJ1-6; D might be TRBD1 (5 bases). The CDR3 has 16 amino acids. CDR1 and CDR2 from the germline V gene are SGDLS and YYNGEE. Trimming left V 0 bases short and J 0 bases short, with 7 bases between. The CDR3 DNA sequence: TGTGCCAGCAGCGTAGGAGACAGCTCCTATAATTCACCCCTCCACTTT. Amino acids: CASSVGDSSYNSPLHF.

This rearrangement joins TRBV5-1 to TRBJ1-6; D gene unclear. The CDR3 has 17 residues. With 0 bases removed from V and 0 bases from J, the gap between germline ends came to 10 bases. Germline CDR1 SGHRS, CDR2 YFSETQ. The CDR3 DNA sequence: TGCGCCAGCAGCTTGGCGGCAGCTAGCTCCTATAATTCACCCCTCCACTTT. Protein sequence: CASSLAAASSYNSPLHF.

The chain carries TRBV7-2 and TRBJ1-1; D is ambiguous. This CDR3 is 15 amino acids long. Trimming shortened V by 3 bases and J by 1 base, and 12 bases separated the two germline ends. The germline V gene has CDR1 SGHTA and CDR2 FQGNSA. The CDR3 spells CASSFLGVGNTEAFF. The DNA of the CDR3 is TGTGCCAGCAGCTTCCTCGGCGTAGGGAACACTGAAGCTTTCTTT. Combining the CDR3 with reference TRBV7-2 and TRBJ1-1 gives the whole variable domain GAGVSQSPSNKVTEKGKDVELRCDPISGHTALYWYRQSLGQGLEFLIYFQGNSAPDKSGLPSDRFSAERTGGSVSTLTIQRTQQEDSAVYLCASSFLGVGNTEAFFGQGTRLTVV.

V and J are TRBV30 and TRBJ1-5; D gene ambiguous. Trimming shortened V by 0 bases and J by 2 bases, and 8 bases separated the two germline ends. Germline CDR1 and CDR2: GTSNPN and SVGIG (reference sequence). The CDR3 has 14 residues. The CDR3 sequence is CAWSVRVGNQPQHF. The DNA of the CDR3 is TGTGCCTGGAGTGTAAGGGTTGGCAATCAGCCCCAGCATTTT. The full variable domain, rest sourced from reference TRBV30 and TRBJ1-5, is SQTIHQWPATLVQPVGSPLSLECTVEGTSNPNLYWYRQAAGRGLQLLFYSVGIGQISSEVPQNLSASRPQDRQFILSSKKLLLSDSGFYLCAWSVRVGNQPQHFGDGTRLSIL.

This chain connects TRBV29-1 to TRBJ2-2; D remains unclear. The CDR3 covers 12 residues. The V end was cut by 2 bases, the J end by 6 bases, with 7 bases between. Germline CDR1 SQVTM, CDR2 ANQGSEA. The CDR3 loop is CSVESGPGELFF. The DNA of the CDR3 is TGCAGCGTTGAATCCGGTCCCGGGGAGCTGTTTTTT.

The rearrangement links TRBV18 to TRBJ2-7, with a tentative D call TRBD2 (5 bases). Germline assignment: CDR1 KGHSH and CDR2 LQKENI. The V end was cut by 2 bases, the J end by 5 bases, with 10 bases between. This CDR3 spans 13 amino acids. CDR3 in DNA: TGTGCCAGCTCACCATTAGTGAGGGACGAGCAGTACTTC. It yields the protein CASSPLVRDEQYF.